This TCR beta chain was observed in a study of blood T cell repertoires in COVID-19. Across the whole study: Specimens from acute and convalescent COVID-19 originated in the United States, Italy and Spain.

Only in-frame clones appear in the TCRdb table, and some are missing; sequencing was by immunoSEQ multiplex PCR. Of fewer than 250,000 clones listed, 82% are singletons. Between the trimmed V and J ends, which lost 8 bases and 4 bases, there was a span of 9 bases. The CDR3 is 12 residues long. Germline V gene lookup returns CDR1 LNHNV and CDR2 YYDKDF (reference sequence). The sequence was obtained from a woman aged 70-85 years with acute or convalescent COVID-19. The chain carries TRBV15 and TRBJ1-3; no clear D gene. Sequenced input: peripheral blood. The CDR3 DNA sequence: TGTGCCACCGCGGAAGGAGGAAACACCATATATTTT. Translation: CATAEGGNTIYF.